This T cell receptor (beta chain) derives from a study of blood T cell repertoires in COVID-19. Study context: Sites in the United States, Italy and Spain provided acute and convalescent COVID-19 samples. The analysed material was cDNA or gDNA that came from T cells, B-cell-depleted T cells, or PBMCs.

V trimming: 6 bases; J trimming: 6 bases; junction bases outside the gene matches: 7. The CDR3 is made up of 15 amino acids. Per germline, CDR1 MNHNY and CDR2 SVGAGI (reference sequence). The authors' processing: How many nucleated cells were present was estimated from reference gene primer amplification. TCRdb keeps only in-frame clones here, not all; method: immunoSEQ multiplex PCR. That table gives V, J and clone size, and the DNA gave D and trimming. The sample holds 50,000 to 65,000 clones, roughly 92% seen once. This sequence originates from a human donor in a cohort sampled during active COVID-19. Input material: peripheral blood. This sequence joins TRBV6-6 and TRBJ1-5; 11 nucleotides line up with TRBD1. The CDR3 protein is CASSRTGTGGQPQHF. The CDR3, as DNA: TGTGCCAGCAGCCGTACCGGGACAGGGGGTCAGCCCCAGCATTTT.